This T cell receptor (beta chain) was identified in a study of CD8 T cells in Susac syndrome. Germline V lookup: CDR1 LGHDT, CDR2 YNNKEL (reference sequence). J lost 4 bases, V lost 1 base, and 3 bases had no gene match. This CDR3 is built from 14 residues. This clonotype was counted once. TCR beta was sequenced from blood CD8+ and CD4+ T cells. The multiple sclerosis controls were treatment-naive patients affected by stable or active relapsing-remitting disease. The RNA input was roughly 0.45 to 1 ug, and it was reverse transcribed with random hexamers. The immunoSEQ assay covered 54 Vbeta and 13 Jbeta segments for CDR3. TCRdb independently ran MiXCR on the immunoSEQ multiplex PCR reads; one entry per CDR3 protein. The table lists some 160,000 distinct CDR3 sequences, roughly 95% of them singletons, with around 0.15% in the top ten.

This TCR was recovered from a human donor with multiple sclerosis. The material sequenced was CD8+ T cells from PBMCs. The rearrangement uses TRBV3-1 and TRBJ2-5; 7 bases map to TRBD2. The CDR3 bases are TGTGCCAGCAGCCAAGTTTCTAGCGGAGAGACCCAGTACTTC. Amino acids: CASSQVSSGETQYF.